This TCR beta chain is from a study of blood T cell repertoires in COVID-19. On the study more broadly: Sites across the United States, Italy and Spain contributed samples from acute and convalescent COVID-19.

Sequencing used immunoSEQ multiplex PCR; TCRdb keeps in-frame clones, though not all of them. The table has roughly 75,000 clones, around 85% seen once. The sequence derives from a man older than 75 in a cohort sampled during active COVID-19. Source material: peripheral blood.

The CDR3 nucleotides read TGTGCCAGTAGTATAGGAGAGGGTCTCGAGCAGTACGTC. Its translation: CASSIGEGLEQYV. This chain joins TRBV19 and TRBJ2-7; D might be TRBD2 (5 bases). From germline, CDR1 is LNHDA and CDR2 SQIVND (reference sequence). V was cut by 1 base and J by 6 bases, with 10 bases left in between. The CDR3 runs to 13 residues.